This T cell receptor (beta chain) came from a study of shared clonotypes between healthy human individuals. Germline CDR1 and CDR2: ENHRY and SYGVKD. The V and J ends lost 6 bases and 7 bases respectively, with 9 bases between them. The CDR3 has 11 residues. CD45RO-negative CD8 cells positively selected for CCR7 made up the naive population, which excluded terminally differentiated effector memory CD45RA+ cells. For each subset, genomic DNA was distributed in equal portions over several immunoSEQ plates. Sequencing used immunoSEQ multiplex PCR; TCRdb keeps in-frame clones, though not all of them. Among 2 million to 2.5 million clones, just under 95% were seen once, and the ten largest hold approximately 1.2%.

The sample consisted of naive CD8+ T cells sorted from blood. This sequence joins TRBV10-3 and TRBJ2-5; possibly TRBD1 for D (6 bases). This sequence originates from a young man in good health. The CDR3 region is CAISTQGTQYF. CDR3 coding DNA: TGTGCCATCAGCACACAGGGGACCCAGTACTTC.